The present T cell receptor beta chain was sequenced within a study of cytomegalovirus exposure and HLA in healthy donors. The PCR used 60 Vbeta and 13 Jbeta primers. TCRdb keeps only in-frame clones here, not all; method: immunoSEQ multiplex PCR. The profile shows some 150,000 clones, 82% of them singletons. This CDR3 contains 12 residues. Deletions cut 5 bases from V and 7 bases from J, with 12 bases between. Germline assignment: CDR1 SEHNR and CDR2 FQNEAQ (reference sequence). This clone has only a few counts. The rearrangement uses TRBV7-9 and TRBJ2-7; D call uncertain. The source of this sequence is a woman aged 45-59 years in good health and CMV-seropositive. Sequencing input: PBMCs. The CDR3 region has the DNA TGTGCCAGCAGCCCCGGTCTGTGGGAGCAGTACTTC. Residues: CASSPGLWEQYF.